This T cell receptor (beta chain) stems from a study of OX40 agonist ivuxolimab in advanced cancers. As for this clone: The target antigen is unknown.

Repertoires were generated with immunoSEQ multiplex PCR, while TCRdb's copy carries only in-frame clones and drops some. The profile shows about 24,000 clones, approximately 91% of them singletons. Whole-study results and caveats: Low normalized T-cell clonal expansion was additionally recorded for some nonresponders.

The CDR3 has 13 residues. Trimming shortened V by 7 bases and J by 2 bases, and 15 bases separated the two germline ends. Germline loops: CDR1 SQVTM, CDR2 ANQGSEA. Specimen: CD4+ or CD8+ T cells sorted from blood, collected in a trial of the OX40 agonist ivuxolimab. This TCR came from an adult with an advanced solid tumor such as melanoma, head and neck, liver or kidney cancer. The V gene is TRBV29-1, the J gene TRBJ2-7; D might be TRBD1 or TRBD2, each matching 5 bases. CDR3 nucleotides: TGCAGCGGAGGGCCGGGACCCACCTACGAGCAGTACTTC. Amino acid sequence: CSGGPGPTYEQYF.